The 16 T cell receptor beta chains below all came from one sample that was sequenced in a study of CD8 T cells in Susac syndrome. An input of 0.5 to 1 ug of RNA was subjected to reverse transcription using random hexamers. TCRdb reprocessed the immunoSEQ multiplex PCR reads with MiXCR, giving one entry per CDR3 protein. The data show fewer than 90,000 distinct CDR3 sequences, under 95% seen once. The material sequenced was CD8+ T cells from PBMCs. These receptor sequences come from a human donor with Susac syndrome.

This chain uses TRBV7-2 with TRBJ2-7, with TRBD2 identical over 10 bases. V lost 2 bases and J lost 0; bases outside the gene matches: 13. The germline V gene has CDR1 SGHTA and CDR2 FQGNSA. The CDR3 has 19 amino acids. The CDR3 sequence is CASSLRGTWLAGASYEQYF. CDR3 sequence (DNA): TGTGCCAGCAGCTTAAGGGGGACGTGGCTAGCGGGGGCCTCCTACGAGCAGTACTTC.

This clonotype was recorded only once. The rearrangement joins TRBV5-5 to TRBJ1-2; unclear D gene. The CDR3 is 15 residues long. Germline loops: CDR1 SGHKS, CDR2 YYEKEE (reference sequence). The V end lost 3 bases, the J end lost 2 bases, and 14 bases lay between the germline ends. CDR3 region: CASSWRAVANYGYTF. The CDR3 DNA reads TGTGCCAGCAGCTGGAGGGCTGTGGCGAACTATGGCTACACCTTC.

V is TRBV9 and J is TRBJ1-2; D call uncertain. V dropped 2 bases and J dropped 3 bases, with 14 bases sitting between them. Germline V gene lookup returns CDR1 SGDLS and CDR2 YYNGEE. The CDR3 extends over 15 amino acids. The CDR3 sequence: CASSVNGQSDYGYTF. In nucleotides, the CDR3 is TGTGCCAGCAGCGTCAATGGGCAGTCCGACTATGGCTACACCTTC.

The gene calls are TRBV9 and TRBJ2-3, with TRBD2 identical over 11 bases. This CDR3 contains 16 residues. Trimming at V came to 6 bases and at J to 5 bases, leaving 11 bases not matched to a gene. CDR1 is SGDLS and CDR2 is YYNGEE in the germline V gene. The DNA for the CDR3 is TGTGCCAGCAACGAGTTAGCGGGGGGGCCACAAGATACGCAGTATTTT. Translating it yields CASNELAGGPQDTQYF.

This chain connects TRBV20-1 to TRBJ2-1; D unresolved. The CDR3 consists of 13 residues. V dropped 6 bases and J dropped 2 bases, with 11 bases sitting between them. Germline values: CDR1 DFQATT, CDR2 SNEGSKA (reference sequence). As DNA, the CDR3 is TGCAGTGCCAGGTCGGCCACCTACAATGAGCAGTTCTTC. Its translation is CSARSATYNEQFF.

The J gene is TRBJ1-1, the V gene TRBV19; a weak D match, TRBD1 (5 bases). This CDR3 region has 15 residues. V lost 7 bases to trimming and J lost 1 base, with 16 bases between them. CDR1 and CDR2 (germline): LNHDA, SQIVND (reference sequence). This chain's CDR3 is CASTHDQGSNTEAFF. Here the CDR3 DNA reads TGTGCCAGTACCCACGACCAGGGATCGAACACTGAAGCTTTCTTT.

The V call is TRBV19, the J call TRBJ1-2; no clear D gene. Germline lookup yields CDR1 LNHDA and CDR2 SQIVND (reference sequence). Deletions cut 3 bases from V and 7 bases from J, with 18 bases between. The CDR3 is 15 residues long. The CDR3 region is CASSMGPAPTRGYTF. The CDR3 coding sequence is TGTGCCAGTAGTATGGGCCCAGCCCCAACACGTGGCTACACCTTC.

The CDR3 spells CASSPGDEQYF. In nucleotides, the CDR3 is TGTGCCAGCAGCCCAGGAGACGAGCAGTACTTC. The chain couples TRBV7-2 to TRBJ2-7, with D unresolved. Per germline, CDR1 SGHTA and CDR2 FQGNSA. V lost 5 bases, J lost 5 bases, and 7 bases lay in between. This CDR3 has 11 residues.

The chain carries TRBV27 and TRBJ2-2; 7 positions agree with TRBD1. Per the germline V gene, CDR1 is MNHEY and CDR2 is SMNVEV (reference sequence). J lost 3 bases, V lost 5 bases, and 6 bases had no gene match. This CDR3 comprises 15 residues. DNA of the CDR3: TGTGCCAGCAGTCCAACAGGGGAAGACACCGGGGAGCTGTTTTTT. Its translation is CASSPTGEDTGELFF.

This chain connects TRBV4-3 to TRBJ2-3; D gene unclear. Between the trimmed V and J ends, which lost 0 bases and 0 bases, there was a span of 10 bases. There are 16 residues in the CDR3. Germline V gene sequence: CDR1 LGHNA, CDR2 YSLEER. For the CDR3, the DNA is TGCGCCAGCAGCCAAGAGGCGGAGTCTAGCACAGATACGCAGTATTTT. Amino acids: CASSQEAESSTDTQYF.

The chain combines TRBV5-6 with TRBJ1-1; 7 bases line up with TRBD1. Trimming cost V 0 bases and J 4 bases; bases outside gene matches: 3. In germline, CDR1 is SGHDT, CDR2 YYEEEE. The CDR3 has 14 amino acids. The CDR3 loop reads CASSLGEGATEAFF. For the CDR3, the DNA is TGTGCCAGCAGCTTGGGGGAGGGGGCCACTGAAGCTTTCTTT.

This clonotype was seen a single time. The chain recombines TRBV28 with TRBJ1-5; D remains unclear. Germline lookup yields CDR1 MDHEN and CDR2 SYDVKM. V lost 2 bases, J lost 4 bases, and 18 bases lay in between. This CDR3 is built from 17 residues. In nucleotides, the CDR3 is TGTGCCAGCAGTTTAGAGGTGGTGGGGTTTGTTAATCAGCCCCAGCATTTT. This translates into CASSLEVVGFVNQPQHF.

The chain joins TRBV20-1 to TRBJ2-1, with TRBD2 matching 9 bases. The CDR3 has 14 residues. Looked up from germline, CDR1 is DFQATT and CDR2 is SNEGSKA (reference sequence). The V segment lost 2 bases and the J segment 9 bases; nucleotides outside the gene matches: 8. CDR3 residues: CSARPGLARGEQFF. The CDR3 DNA reads TGCAGTGCTAGACCGGGACTAGCAAGGGGTGAGCAGTTCTTC.

This clonotype appeared once. CDR3 DNA: TGTGCCAGCAGCTTACCAGGGAAGAATGAGCAGTTCTTC. Its protein is CASSLPGKNEQFF. This sequence joins TRBV7-2 and TRBJ2-1; D is possibly TRBD1 (5 bases). Germline loops: CDR1 SGHTA, CDR2 FQGNSA. The CDR3 extends over 13 amino acids. V shed 2 bases and J shed 7 bases, with 9 bases lying between them.

The chain employs TRBV20-1 and TRBJ1-5, with 7 bases that match TRBD1. Losses at the gene ends were 6 bases for V and 5 bases for J; bases not matched to a gene: 13. The CDR3 covers 15 residues. Germline V CDR1 and CDR2: DFQATT, SNEGSKA (reference sequence). CDR3 sequence: CSASRAGGRYQPQHF. The DNA of the CDR3 is TGCAGTGCGAGCCGGGCAGGGGGACGCTATCAGCCCCAGCATTTT.

The rearrangement links TRBV7-9 to TRBJ2-1; D remains unclear. The CDR3 extends over 12 amino acids. Germline assignment: CDR1 SEHNR and CDR2 FQNEAQ (reference sequence). Trimming shortened V by 5 bases and J by 6 bases, and 8 bases separated the two germline ends. CDR3 region: CASSRTPNEQFF. The CDR3 DNA follows: TGTGCCAGCAGCCGTACCCCCAATGAGCAGTTCTTC.